This T cell receptor (beta chain) was sequenced for a study of T cells in localized non-small cell lung cancer. TCRdb keeps only in-frame clones here, not all; method: immunoSEQ multiplex PCR. The data show 10,000 to 13,000 clones, roughly half seen once. Deletions cut 3 bases from V and 0 bases from J, with 10 bases between. The CDR3 extends over 15 amino acids. Per the germline V gene, CDR1 is SSHAT and CDR2 is FNYEAQ (reference sequence). Regarding this clone: As yet, its antigen is unknown.

Study observations and caveats: Measurement of T cell clonality placed uninvolved adjacent lung highest, above the level in tumor.

This TCR derives from a woman between 40 and 69 years old with stage II squamous cell lung carcinoma. The chain couples TRBV7-7 to TRBJ2-3; D is uncertain. Sample: lymph node tissue, taken before any cancer treatment. The DNA of the CDR3 is TGTGCCAGCAGCTTGGGTAGAGCTAGCACAGATACGCAGTATTTT. Encoded protein: CASSLGRASTDTQYF.